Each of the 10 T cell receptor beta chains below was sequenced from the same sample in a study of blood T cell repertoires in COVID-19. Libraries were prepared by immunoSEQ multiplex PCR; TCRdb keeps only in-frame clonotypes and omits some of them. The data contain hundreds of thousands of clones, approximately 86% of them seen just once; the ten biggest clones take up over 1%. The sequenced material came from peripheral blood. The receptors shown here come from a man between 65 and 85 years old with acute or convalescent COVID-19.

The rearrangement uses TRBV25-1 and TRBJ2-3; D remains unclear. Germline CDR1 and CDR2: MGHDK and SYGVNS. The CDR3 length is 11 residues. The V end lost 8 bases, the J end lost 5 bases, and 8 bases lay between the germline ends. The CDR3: CASLARDTQYF. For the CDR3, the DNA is TGTGCCAGCCTGGCCCGAGATACGCAGTATTTT.

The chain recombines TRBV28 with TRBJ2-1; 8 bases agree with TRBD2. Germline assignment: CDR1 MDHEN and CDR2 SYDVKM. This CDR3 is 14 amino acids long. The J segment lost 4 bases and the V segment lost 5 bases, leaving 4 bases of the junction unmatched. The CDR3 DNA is TGTGCCAGCAGTGATCTAGCGGGTTACAATGAGCAGTTCTTC. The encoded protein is CASSDLAGYNEQFF.

As DNA, the CDR3 is TGTGCCAGCAGCCAAGAAACGGGACAGGGGGAGGGTGGCTACACCTTC. Amino acids: CASSQETGQGEGGYTF. This chain uses TRBV3-1 (or the pseudogene TRBV3-2) with TRBJ1-2; TRBD1 aligns across 11 bases. With 0 bases clipped from V and 7 bases from J, the junction kept 7 bases outside the gene matches. CDR3 length: 16 amino acids. CDR1 and CDR2 (germline): LGHDT, YNNKEL (reference sequence).

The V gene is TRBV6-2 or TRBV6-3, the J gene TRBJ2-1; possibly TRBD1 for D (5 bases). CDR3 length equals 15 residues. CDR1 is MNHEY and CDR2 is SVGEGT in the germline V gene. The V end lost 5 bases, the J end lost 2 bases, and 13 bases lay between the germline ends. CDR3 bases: TGTGCCAGCAGTCAAGGGGCAGGTACCTACAATGAGCAGTTCTTC. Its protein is CASSQGAGTYNEQFF.

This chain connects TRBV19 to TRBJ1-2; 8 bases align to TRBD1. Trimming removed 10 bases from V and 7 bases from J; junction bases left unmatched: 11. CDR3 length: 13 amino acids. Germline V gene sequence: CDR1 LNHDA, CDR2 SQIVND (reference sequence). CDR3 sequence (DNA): TGTGCCACGTTAGACAGGGGATTGGGTGGCTACACCTTC. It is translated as CATLDRGLGGYTF.

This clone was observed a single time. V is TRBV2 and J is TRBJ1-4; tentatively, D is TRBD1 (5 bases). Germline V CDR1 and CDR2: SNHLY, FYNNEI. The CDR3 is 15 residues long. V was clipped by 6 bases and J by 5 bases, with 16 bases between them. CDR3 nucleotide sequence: TGTGCCAGCAGCGTTTCGCCAGGGATAAATGAAAAACTGTTTTTT. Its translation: CASSVSPGINEKLFF.

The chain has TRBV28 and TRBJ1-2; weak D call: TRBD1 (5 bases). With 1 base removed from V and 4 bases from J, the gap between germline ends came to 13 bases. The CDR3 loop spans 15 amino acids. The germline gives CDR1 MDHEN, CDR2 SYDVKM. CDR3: CASSLLPGLFYGYTF. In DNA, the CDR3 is TGTGCCAGCAGTTTATTGCCAGGGCTCTTCTATGGCTACACCTTC.

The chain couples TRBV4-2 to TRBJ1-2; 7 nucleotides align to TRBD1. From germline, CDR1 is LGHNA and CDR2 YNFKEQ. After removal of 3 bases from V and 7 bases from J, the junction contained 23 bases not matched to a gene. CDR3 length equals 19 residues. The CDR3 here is CASSHPNLRELRQGSGYTF. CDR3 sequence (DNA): TGTGCCAGCAGCCATCCCAACCTAAGGGAACTCCGACAGGGCTCTGGCTACACCTTC.

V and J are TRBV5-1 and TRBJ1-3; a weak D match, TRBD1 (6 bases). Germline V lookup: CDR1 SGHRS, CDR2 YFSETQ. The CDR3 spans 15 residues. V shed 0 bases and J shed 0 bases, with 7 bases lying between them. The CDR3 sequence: CASSLDRDSGNTIYF. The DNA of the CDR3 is TGCGCCAGCAGCTTGGACAGGGACTCTGGAAACACCATATATTTT.

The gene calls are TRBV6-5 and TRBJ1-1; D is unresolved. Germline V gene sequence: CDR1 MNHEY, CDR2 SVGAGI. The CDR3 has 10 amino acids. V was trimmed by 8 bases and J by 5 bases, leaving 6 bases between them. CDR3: CASGLTEAFF. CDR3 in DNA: TGTGCCAGCGGGCTGACTGAAGCTTTCTTT.